This entry describes one T cell receptor beta chain. The entry originates in a study of blood T cell repertoires in COVID-19. Study-wide context: Samples of COVID-19 (acute and convalescent) were obtained from the United States, Italy and Spain. Nucleic acid was either cDNA or gDNA, and it came from T cells, B-cell-depleted T cells, or PBMCs.

In the authors' workflow: Amplified reference gene primers provided the basis for estimating nucleated cell counts. Only in-frame clones appear in the TCRdb table, and some are missing; sequencing was by immunoSEQ multiplex PCR. V, J and clone size are taken as reported in that table, and D and trimming were inferred from the DNA itself. Among just over 300,000 clones listed, over 75% were seen once. Unmatched junction bases numbered 6, after V lost 1 base and J lost 5 bases. The CDR3 runs 17 residues. Germline CDR1 is SGHTA and CDR2 is FQGNSA. Participants, about 18 to 100 years old, spanned around 25 US areas.

Source material: PBMCs or T cells enriched from blood (not recorded which). The chain joins TRBV7-2 to TRBJ2-5, with TRBD2 identical over 14 bases. The sequence derives from a woman in her forties who had recovered from COVID-19. This chain's CDR3 is CASSLGGLAGAGETQYF. Written as DNA, the CDR3 is TGTGCCAGCAGCTTAGGGGGACTAGCGGGGGCCGGGGAGACCCAGTACTTC. Using reference TRBV7-2 and TRBJ2-5 for the parts outside the CDR3, the full variable domain is GAGVSQSPSNKVTEKGKDVELRCDPISGHTALYWYRQSLGQGLEFLIYFQGNSAPDKSGLPSDRFSAERTGGSVSTLTIQRTQQEDSAVYLCASSLGGLAGAGETQYFGPGTRLLVL.